Each of the 21 T cell receptor beta chains below was sequenced from the same sample in a study of Graves' ophthalmopathy and Graves' hyperthyroidism. RNA served as the template for amplifying TCR beta CDR3 regions. After a first-round RT-PCR with HTBI primers, a second-round multiplex PCR was run. TCRdb independently ran MiXCR on the multiplex PCR reads; one entry per CDR3 protein. The sample consists of a few hundred thousand distinct CDR3 sequences, roughly 21% of them appearing once. Sequencing was done on a sample of peripheral blood. Receptors were obtained from a woman in her 50s with Graves' ophthalmopathy.

At least ten counts were recorded for this clonotype. Written as DNA, the CDR3 is TGTGCCAGCAGTTTGGGCACGAAGGGACAAGAGACCCAGTACTTC. Encoded protein: CASSLGTKGQETQYF. The V and J genes are TRBV12-3 or TRBV12-4 and TRBJ2-5; D is undetermined. CDR3 length equals 15 residues. Trimming removed 3 bases from V and 2 bases from J, with 13 bases in between.

There are many counts of this clonotype. The rearrangement links TRBV28 to TRBJ2-5; D is uncertain. Germline lookup yields CDR1 MDHEN and CDR2 SYDVKM. The CDR3 length is 14 residues. V was clipped by 4 bases and J by 7 bases, with 16 bases between them. The CDR3 sequence is CASSSALPPLTQYF. Written as DNA, the CDR3 is TGTGCCAGCAGTTCGGCACTCCCCCCCCTGACCCAGTACTTC.

This clonotype has just a few counts. V gene TRBV12-3 or TRBV12-4 combines with J gene TRBJ2-2; TRBD2 agrees at 12 bases. With 6 bases clipped from V and 4 bases from J, the junction kept 12 bases outside the gene matches. The CDR3 covers 18 residues. CDR3 DNA sequence: TGTGCCAGCAGAACGGGACCGGGACTAGCGGGTCTCACCGGGGAGCTGTTTTTT. Its translation: CASRTGPGLAGLTGELFF.

The V call is TRBV6-1, the J call TRBJ2-5, with 7 bases lining up with TRBD1. In germline, CDR1 is MNHNS, CDR2 SASEGT. The CDR3 contains 15 residues. V was pared by 4 bases and J by 3 bases, with 8 bases of the junction left unmatched. CDR3 nucleotide sequence: TGTGCCAGCAGTGGGGAACAGGGGTCGGAAGAGACCCAGTACTTC. It yields the protein CASSGEQGSEETQYF.

This clonotype was found once. The chain recombines TRBV19 with TRBJ1-5; D remains ambiguous. V was trimmed by 6 bases and J by 1 base, leaving 13 bases between them. Per the germline V gene, CDR1 is LNHDA and CDR2 is SQIVND (reference sequence). The CDR3 runs 15 residues. The DNA for the CDR3 is TGTGCCAGTAGAACGTTGGAGCAGAGCAATCAGCCCCAGCATTTT. As protein: CASRTLEQSNQPQHF.

This chain uses TRBV6-5 with TRBJ2-5; 14 bases are a match to TRBD2. The junction had 10 bases not matched to a gene; V was cut back by 2 bases and J by 5 bases. This CDR3 has 18 residues. Looked up from germline, CDR1 is MNHEY and CDR2 is SVGAGI. The CDR3: CASSYRGTSGSLGETQYF. The CDR3 DNA is TGTGCCAGCAGTTACAGGGGGACTAGCGGGAGTTTAGGGGAGACCCAGTACTTC.

This clonotype showed up many times. CDR3: CASSPQTSGRAYEQYF. The DNA of the CDR3 is TGTGCCAGCAGTCCTCAGACTAGCGGGAGGGCCTACGAGCAGTACTTC. V usage is TRBV28 and J usage is TRBJ2-7, with 14 bases fitting TRBD2. This CDR3 comprises 16 residues. Trimming removed 5 bases from V and 2 bases from J; junction bases left unmatched: 5. CDR1 is MDHEN and CDR2 is SYDVKM in the germline V gene.

V usage is TRBV7-9 and J usage is TRBJ2-7; 13 bases are a match to TRBD2. Germline lookup yields CDR1 SEHNR and CDR2 FQNEAQ (reference sequence). V lost 5 bases and J lost 7; bases outside the gene matches: 8. There are 15 residues in the CDR3. CDR3: CASSGLAGVMGEQYF. CDR3 DNA: TGTGCCAGCAGCGGACTAGCGGGAGTAATGGGGGAGCAGTACTTC.

This chain connects TRBV15 to TRBJ2-7, with TRBD2 identical over 7 bases. The germline CDR1 and CDR2 sequences are LNHNV and YYDKDF (reference sequence). Losses at the gene ends were 6 bases for V and 5 bases for J; bases not matched to a gene: 10. The length of the CDR3 is 14 residues. The CDR3 sequence: CATSGVAGENEQYF. CDR3 bases: TGTGCCACCAGTGGGGTGGCGGGAGAGAACGAGCAGTACTTC.

This clonotype was found a few times. The J gene is TRBJ1-1, the V gene TRBV18; weak D call: TRBD1 (5 bases). The germline gives CDR1 KGHSH, CDR2 LQKENI. The CDR3 runs to 14 residues. Trimming shortened V by 6 bases and J by 1 base, and 12 bases separated the two germline ends. The CDR3 coding sequence is TGTGCCAGCTCTCTTATAAGGGGGAACACTGAAGCTTTCTTT. Its translation: CASSLIRGNTEAFF.

This clonotype has at least ten counts. The chain links TRBV9 to TRBJ2-2; perhaps TRBD2 as D (7 bases). The V end was cut by 0 bases, the J end by 2 bases, with 17 bases between. CDR3 length: 18 amino acids. CDR1 SGDLS and CDR2 YYNGEE come from the germline V gene. Written as DNA, the CDR3 is TGTGCCAGCAGCGTAGAGGGGGGGAGGAGAGTCAACACCGGGGAGCTGTTTTTT. This codes for CASSVEGGRRVNTGELFF.

This clonotype has more than one count but fewer than ten. The chain carries TRBV12-3 or TRBV12-4 and TRBJ2-5, with 16 bases matching TRBD2. The V and J ends lost 6 bases and 2 bases, in that order; junction bases with no gene match: 9. This CDR3 has 18 amino acids. The CDR3 spells CASSRGTSGRAGQETQYF. CDR3 coding DNA: TGTGCCAGCAGCCGCGGGACTAGCGGGAGGGCCGGGCAAGAGACCCAGTACTTC.

This clonotype was observed at least ten times. This chain connects TRBV7-6 to TRBJ2-7, with D perhaps TRBD1 or TRBD2 (5 bases each). The V end was cut by 4 bases, the J end by 3 bases, with 19 bases between. Germline CDR1 SGHVS, CDR2 FNYEAQ. The CDR3 loop spans 16 amino acids. The CDR3 region is CASSSSSGVGVYEQYF. In nucleotides, the CDR3 is TGTGCCAGCAGCTCCTCCTCTGGGGTGGGGGTCTACGAGCAGTACTTC.

This clonotype was detected ten times or more. The chain carries TRBV6-1 and TRBJ1-5; D is unclear. The CDR3 consists of 15 residues. Trimming took off 1 base at V and 7 bases at J, with 14 bases between the two ends. Germline V lookup: CDR1 MNHNS, CDR2 SASEGT. The CDR3 is CASSEGFAQSQPQHF. Written as DNA, the CDR3 is TGTGCCAGCAGTGAAGGGTTCGCACAGTCCCAGCCCCAGCATTTT.

This clonotype turned up a few times. The CDR3 bases are TGTGCCAGCAGTGGGACTAAAAGCTCCTACGAGCAGTACTTC. Protein sequence: CASSGTKSSYEQYF. The chain employs TRBV2 and TRBJ2-7; TRBD2 is a possible D gene (6 bases). Germline loops: CDR1 SNHLY, CDR2 FYNNEI. Trimming removed 4 bases at V and 0 bases at J, with 10 bases between. This CDR3 is 14 amino acids long.

This clonotype was recorded at least ten times. The V gene is TRBV20-1, the J gene TRBJ1-2, with D perhaps matching TRBD1 (5 bases). Germline loops: CDR1 DFQATT, CDR2 SNEGSKA (reference sequence). This CDR3 contains 14 residues. The V gene lost 3 bases and the J gene lost 8 bases, with 19 bases spanning the gap. Here the CDR3 reads CSASSFRGTAGYTF. The CDR3 coding sequence is TGCAGTGCTAGTTCCTTCCGGGGGACGGCGGGCTACACCTTC.

The chain uses TRBV27 and TRBJ2-7, with 12 bases aligning to TRBD2. Trimming took 5 bases from V and 3 from J; bases not matched to a gene: 8. This CDR3 comprises 16 residues. Germline V CDR1 and CDR2: MNHEY, SMNVEV (reference sequence). The CDR3 loop reads CASSGTSGRKGYEQYF. For the CDR3, the DNA is TGTGCCAGCAGTGGCACTAGCGGGAGGAAGGGCTACGAGCAGTACTTC.

Ten or more counts support this clonotype. J is TRBJ2-7 and V is TRBV5-1, with D hard to call. Germline values: CDR1 SGHRS, CDR2 YFSETQ. This CDR3 has 13 amino acids. V dropped 0 bases and J dropped 3 bases, with 7 bases sitting between them. The CDR3 region has the DNA TGCGCCAGCAGCTTGGAAGTCGGCTACGAGCAGTACTTC. Translated: CASSLEVGYEQYF.

This clonotype was seen ten or more times. V usage is TRBV12-3 or TRBV12-4 and J usage is TRBJ2-7; TRBD2 matches at 8 bases. The V and J ends lost 5 bases and 5 bases, in that order; junction bases with no gene match: 8. CDR3 length: 14 amino acids. CDR3 loop: CASSTSGSLDEQYF. CDR3 nucleotide sequence: TGTGCCAGCAGTACCAGCGGGAGTCTCGACGAGCAGTACTTC.

The chain joins TRBV6-2 or TRBV6-3 to TRBJ1-2; weak D call: TRBD1 (5 bases). Trimming removed 3 bases at V and 3 bases at J, with 14 bases between. This CDR3 is 15 amino acids long. Germline V CDR1 and CDR2: MNHEY, SVGEGT. The CDR3 sequence: CASSYPRGEYYGYTF. Here the CDR3 DNA reads TGTGCCAGCAGTTATCCACGGGGGGAATACTATGGCTACACCTTC.

The chain's CDR3 is CASNLAGIHVKLFF. The CDR3 nucleotides read TGTGCCAGCAACCTTGCAGGAATTCATGTAAAACTGTTTTTT. The V call is TRBV7-8, the J call TRBJ1-4; D remains unclear. The CDR3 spans 14 residues. CDR1 is SGHVS and CDR2 is FQNEAQ in the germline V gene. Trimming cost V 7 bases and J 10 bases, with 19 bases left between them.